One and the same sample provided the 15 T cell receptor beta chains below, sequenced in a study of blood T cell repertoires in COVID-19. Repertoires were generated with immunoSEQ multiplex PCR, while TCRdb's copy carries only in-frame clones and drops some. The data show 250,000 to 300,000 clones, with 90% to 95% seen just once and 0.95% to 1.5% held by the top ten. Sequenced: PBMCs or T cells enriched from blood (not recorded which). All receptors derive from a human donor in a cohort exposed to, infected with or recovered from COVID-19 (not recorded which). The donor label of this sample is uncertain.

The chain uses TRBV19 and TRBJ1-1; D is possibly TRBD1 (5 bases). The length of the CDR3 is 15 residues. V lost 4 bases and J 0 bases, leaving 12 bases between the germline ends. CDR1 and CDR2 (germline): LNHDA, SQIVND (reference sequence). For the CDR3, the DNA is TGTGCCAGTAGTACCGAGGAGACAGTGAACACTGAAGCTTTCTTT. This translates into CASSTEETVNTEAFF.

The chain joins TRBV7-2 to TRBJ2-5; D is unclear. Germline V gene sequence: CDR1 SGHTA, CDR2 FQGNSA. The CDR3 covers 13 residues. Trimming took 5 bases from V and 4 from J, leaving 11 bases between them. The CDR3 protein is CASSDGLGETQYF. CDR3 coding DNA: TGTGCCAGCAGCGACGGGTTAGGAGAGACCCAGTACTTC.

The chain has TRBV19 and TRBJ1-5; 7 nucleotides align to TRBD1. The CDR3 is made up of 13 amino acids. V lost 7 bases, J lost 4 bases, and 4 bases stayed unmatched. The V gene's germline CDR1 is LNHDA and CDR2 SQIVND (reference sequence). CDR3 region: CASNPGGNQPQHF. For the CDR3, the DNA is TGTGCCAGTAATCCAGGGGGTAATCAGCCCCAGCATTTT.

The V and J genes are TRBV5-1 and TRBJ2-2; D is perhaps TRBD2 (6 bases). Trimming stripped 4 bases from V and 0 bases from J, with 16 bases between. Per the germline V gene, CDR1 is SGHRS and CDR2 is YFSETQ. This CDR3 region has 17 residues. This CDR3 reads CASSPREGRTNTGELFF. In DNA, the CDR3 is TGCGCCAGCAGCCCCCGGGAAGGGAGGACGAACACCGGGGAGCTGTTTTTT.

The chain employs TRBV5-1 and TRBJ2-5; D possibly corresponds to TRBD2 (7 bases). The V end was cut by 1 base, the J end by 5 bases, with 18 bases between. Per the germline V gene, CDR1 is SGHRS and CDR2 is YFSETQ. This CDR3 contains 16 residues. CDR3 loop: CASSLTRGGSQETQYF. In nucleotides, the CDR3 is TGCGCCAGCAGCTTGACGAGGGGGGGCTCCCAGGAGACCCAGTACTTC.

V usage is TRBV7-8 and J usage is TRBJ1-1; 10 bases agree with TRBD1. This CDR3 contains 16 residues. The V gene's germline CDR1 is SGHVS and CDR2 FQNEAQ. The trim removed 3 bases at V and 0 bases at J, leaving 4 bases unmatched. The CDR3: CASSFGTGVLNTEAFF. In DNA form, the CDR3 reads TGTGCCAGCAGCTTCGGGACAGGGGTCCTGAACACTGAAGCTTTCTTT.

The V call is TRBV7-3, the J call TRBJ1-1; TRBD1 matches at 8 bases. This CDR3 is built from 14 residues. Germline V lookup: CDR1 SGHTA, CDR2 FQGTGA. Trimming cost V 6 bases and J 3 bases; bases outside gene matches: 6. The CDR3 spells CASSPTGGDTEAFF. CDR3 DNA sequence: TGTGCCAGCAGTCCCACAGGGGGGGACACTGAAGCTTTCTTT.

This clone was picked up one time. The J gene is TRBJ1-5, the V gene TRBV24-1; a possible D gene is TRBD1 (6 bases). This CDR3 has 13 amino acids. The ends were cut back, 4 bases at V and 4 bases at J, with 7 bases in the middle. Germline CDR1 is KGHDR and CDR2 is SFDVKD. The CDR3 DNA sequence: TGTGCCACCAGTGAAAGGGGGAATCAGCCCCAGCATTTT. Protein: CATSERGNQPQHF.

There are a few counts of this clone. The V gene is TRBV10-1, the J gene TRBJ1-2, with TRBD1 as a possible D gene (5 bases). From germline, CDR1 is WNHNN and CDR2 SYGVQD (reference sequence). The CDR3 consists of 16 residues. Trimming shortened V by 0 bases and J by 3 bases, and 14 bases separated the two germline ends. CDR3 protein: CASSESGGRWDYGYTF. The CDR3 bases are TGCGCCAGCAGTGAGTCGGGGGGGAGGTGGGACTATGGCTACACCTTC.

CDR3 in amino acids: CSVPPWAGAGINTEAFF. Written as DNA, the CDR3 is TGCAGCGTTCCCCCTTGGGCGGGGGCGGGAATCAACACTGAAGCTTTCTTT. This chain connects TRBV29-1 to TRBJ1-1; D is possibly TRBD1 (6 bases). The CDR3 spans 17 residues. Germline-derived CDR1 and CDR2 are SQVTM and ANQGSEA. V lost 5 bases and J 2 bases, leaving 24 bases between the germline ends. The full variable domain, its missing parts supplied by reference TRBV29-1 and TRBJ1-1, is SAVISQKPSRDICQRGTSLTIQCQVDSQVTMMFWYRQQPGQSLTLIATANQGSEATYESGFVIDKFPISRPNLTFSTLTVSNMSPEDSSIYLCSVPPWAGAGINTEAFFGQGTRLTVV.

The rearrangement links TRBV6-5 to TRBJ2-5; TRBD2 agrees at 7 bases. Germline V gives CDR1 MNHEY, CDR2 SVGAGI. The CDR3 has 14 amino acids. Losses at the gene ends were 11 bases for V and 5 bases for J; bases not matched to a gene: 14. The CDR3 protein is CAVRFDLGGETQYF. CDR3 DNA: TGTGCCGTTCGGTTCGATTTGGGAGGGGAGACCCAGTACTTC.

The V gene is TRBV15, the J gene TRBJ1-5, with D perhaps matching TRBD1 (5 bases). CDR1 is LNHNV and CDR2 is YYDKDF in the germline V gene (reference sequence). This CDR3 comprises 12 residues. The ends were cut back, 5 bases at V and 12 bases at J, with 14 bases in the middle. CDR3 region: CATSPEGTFQHF. The CDR3 DNA sequence: TGTGCCACCAGCCCCGAAGGGACTTTCCAGCATTTT. The full variable domain, in which reference TRBV15 and TRBJ1-5 provide the parts outside the CDR3, is DAMVIQNPRYQVTQFGKPVTLSCSQTLNHNVMYWYQQKSSQAPKLLFHYYDKDFNNEADTPDNFQSRRPNTSFCFLDIRSPGLGDTAMYLCATSPEGTFQHFGDGTRLSIL.

In its sample, this clone was seen once. This rearrangement joins TRBV6-5 to TRBJ2-7; D ambiguous. From germline, CDR1 is MNHEY and CDR2 SVGAGI. CDR3 length: 15 residues. The V and J ends lost 5 bases and 0 bases respectively, with 14 bases between them. The CDR3 bases are TGTGCCAGCAGTAGCCTCGGAAGGAGCTCCTACGAGCAGTACTTC. Translation gives CASSSLGRSSYEQYF.

This chain connects TRBV30 to TRBJ1-1; 8 bases line up with TRBD1. Germline-derived CDR1 and CDR2 are GTSNPN and SVGIG (reference sequence). V shed 6 bases and J 5 bases; nucleotides not matched to a gene: 11. The CDR3 totals 14 residues. The CDR3 region is CACLSGQGLTEAFF. Here the CDR3 DNA reads TGTGCCTGCCTCTCAGGACAGGGTTTGACTGAAGCTTTCTTT.

CDR3 sequence: CASSIRGANYGYTF. CDR3 sequence (DNA): TGTGCCAGTAGTATTCGGGGGGCAAACTATGGCTACACCTTC. The chain joins TRBV19 to TRBJ1-2, with a possible D match to TRBD1 (6 bases). In germline, CDR1 is LNHDA, CDR2 SQIVND (reference sequence). V was cut by 3 bases and J by 2 bases, with 10 bases left in between. The CDR3 has 14 amino acids.